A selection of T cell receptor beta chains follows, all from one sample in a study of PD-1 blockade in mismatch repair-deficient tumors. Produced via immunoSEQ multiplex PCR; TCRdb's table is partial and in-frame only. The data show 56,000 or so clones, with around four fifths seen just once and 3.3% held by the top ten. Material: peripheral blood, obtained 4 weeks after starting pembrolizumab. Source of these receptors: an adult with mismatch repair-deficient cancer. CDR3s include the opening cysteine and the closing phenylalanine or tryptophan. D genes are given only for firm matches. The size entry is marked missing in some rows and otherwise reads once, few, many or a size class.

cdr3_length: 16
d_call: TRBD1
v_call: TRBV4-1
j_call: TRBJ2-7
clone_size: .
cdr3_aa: CASSRGVGTGYYEQYF
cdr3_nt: TGCGCCAGCAGCAGGGGGGTGGGGACAGGGTATTACGAGCAGTACTTC

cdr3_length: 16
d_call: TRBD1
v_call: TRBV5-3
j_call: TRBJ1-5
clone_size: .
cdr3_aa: CARSLAGQGAHQPQHF
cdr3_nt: TGTGCCAGAAGCTTGGCGGGACAGGGGGCTCACCAGCCCCAGCATTTT

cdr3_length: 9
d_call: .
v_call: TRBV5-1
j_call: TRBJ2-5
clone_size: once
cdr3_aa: CASSKTQYF
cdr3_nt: TGCGCCAGCAGCAAGACCCAGTACTTC

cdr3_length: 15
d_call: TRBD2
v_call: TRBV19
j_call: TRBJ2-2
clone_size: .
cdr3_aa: CASSMTGGITGELFF
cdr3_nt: TGTGCCAGTAGTATGACGGGAGGGATCACCGGGGAGCTGTTTTTT

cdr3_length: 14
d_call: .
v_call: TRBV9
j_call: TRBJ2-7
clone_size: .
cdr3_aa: CASSAGDGPYEQYF
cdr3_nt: TGTGCCAGCAGCGCCGGGGACGGACCCTACGAGCAGTACTTC

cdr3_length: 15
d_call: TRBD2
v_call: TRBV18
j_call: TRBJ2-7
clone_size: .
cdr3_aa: CASSSGTSGSYEQYF
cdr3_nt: TGTGCCAGCTCATCCGGGACTAGCGGGAGCTACGAGCAGTACTTC

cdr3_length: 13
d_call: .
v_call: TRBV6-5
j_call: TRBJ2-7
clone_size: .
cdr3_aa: CASSYVGALEQYF
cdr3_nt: TGTGCCAGCAGTTATGTGGGGGCGTTGGAGCAGTACTTC

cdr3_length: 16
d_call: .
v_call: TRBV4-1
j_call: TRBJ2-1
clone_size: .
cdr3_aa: CASSPYGISSYNEQFF
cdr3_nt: TGCGCCAGTTCACCGTACGGGATAAGCTCCTACAATGAGCAGTTCTTC

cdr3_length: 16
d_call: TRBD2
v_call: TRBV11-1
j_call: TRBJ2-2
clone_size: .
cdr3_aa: CASSRTSGLGTGELFF
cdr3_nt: TGTGCCAGCAGCCGGACTAGCGGGCTTGGGACCGGGGAGCTGTTTTTT

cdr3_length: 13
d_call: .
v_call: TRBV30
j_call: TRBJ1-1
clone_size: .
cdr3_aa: CAWSVGGGTEAFF
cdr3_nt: TGTGCCTGGAGTGTCGGGGGAGGTACTGAAGCTTTCTTT

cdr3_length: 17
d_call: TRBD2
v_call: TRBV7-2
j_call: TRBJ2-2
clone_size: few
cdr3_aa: CASSLGASGPNTGELFF
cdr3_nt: TGTGCCAGCAGCTTAGGAGCTAGCGGGCCGAACACCGGGGAGCTGTTTTTT

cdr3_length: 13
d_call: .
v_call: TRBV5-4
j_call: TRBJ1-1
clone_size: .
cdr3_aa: CASSFQEYTEAFF
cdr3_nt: TGTGCCAGCAGCTTTCAGGAGTACACTGAAGCTTTCTTT

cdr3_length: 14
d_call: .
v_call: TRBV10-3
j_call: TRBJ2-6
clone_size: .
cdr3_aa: CAISDYSGANVLTF
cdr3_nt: TGTGCCATCAGTGACTACTCTGGGGCCAACGTCCTGACTTTC

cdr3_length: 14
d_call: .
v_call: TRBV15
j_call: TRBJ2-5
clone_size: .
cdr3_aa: CATSRGRSRETQYF
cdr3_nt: TGTGCCACCAGCAGAGGGCGGTCCCGGGAGACCCAGTACTTC

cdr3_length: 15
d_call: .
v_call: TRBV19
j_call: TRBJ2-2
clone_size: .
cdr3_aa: CASSIDESGLGELFF
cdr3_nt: TGTGCCAGTAGTATAGATGAATCCGGGCTCGGGGAGCTGTTTTTT

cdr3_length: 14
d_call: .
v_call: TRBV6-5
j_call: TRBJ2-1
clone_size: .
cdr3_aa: CASSYGQTYNEQFF
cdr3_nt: TGTGCCAGCAGTTACGGGCAGACCTACAATGAGCAGTTCTTC

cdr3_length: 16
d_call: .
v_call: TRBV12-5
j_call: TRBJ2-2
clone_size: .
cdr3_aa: CASGPVGSANTGELFF
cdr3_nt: TGTGCTAGTGGCCCGGTAGGGAGCGCGAACACCGGGGAGCTGTTTTTT

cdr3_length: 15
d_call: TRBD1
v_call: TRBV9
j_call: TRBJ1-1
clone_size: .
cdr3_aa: CASSIDRGGGTEAFF
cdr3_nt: TGTGCCAGCAGCATCGACAGGGGCGGAGGGACTGAAGCTTTCTTT

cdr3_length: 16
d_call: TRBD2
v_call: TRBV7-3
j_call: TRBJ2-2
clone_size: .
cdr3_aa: CASSLGIAGAAGELFF
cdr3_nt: TGTGCCAGCAGCTTAGGGATAGCGGGAGCGGCCGGGGAGCTGTTTTTT

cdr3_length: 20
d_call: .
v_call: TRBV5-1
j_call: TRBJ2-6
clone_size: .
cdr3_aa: CASSLERPDYQISGANVLTF
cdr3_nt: TGCGCCAGCAGCTTGGAAAGACCGGACTACCAGATCTCTGGGGCCAACGTCCTGACTTTC

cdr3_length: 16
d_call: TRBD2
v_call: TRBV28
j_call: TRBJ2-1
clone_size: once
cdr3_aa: CASTSGLAGGYNEQFF
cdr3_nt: TGTGCCAGCACATCCGGACTAGCGGGAGGGTACAATGAGCAGTTCTTC

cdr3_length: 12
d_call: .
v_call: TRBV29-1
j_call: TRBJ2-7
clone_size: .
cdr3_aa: CSYVAETYEQYF
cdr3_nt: TGCAGCTATGTAGCGGAGACCTACGAGCAGTACTTC

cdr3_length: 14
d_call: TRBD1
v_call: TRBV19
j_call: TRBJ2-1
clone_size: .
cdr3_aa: CASSISGQVREQFF
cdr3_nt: TGTGCCAGTAGTATTTCGGGACAGGTCAGGGAGCAGTTCTTC

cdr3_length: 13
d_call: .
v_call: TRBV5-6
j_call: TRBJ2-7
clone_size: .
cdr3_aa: CASSFRPNYEQYF
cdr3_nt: TGTGCCAGCAGCTTTCGACCAAACTACGAGCAGTACTTC

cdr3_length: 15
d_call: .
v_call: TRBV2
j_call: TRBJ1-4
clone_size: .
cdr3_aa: CASSEVGQGYEKLFF
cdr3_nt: TGTGCCAGCAGTGAAGTAGGGCAGGGATATGAAAAACTGTTTTTT

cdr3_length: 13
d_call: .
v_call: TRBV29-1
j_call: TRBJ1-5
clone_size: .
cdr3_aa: CSARTELNQPQHF
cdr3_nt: TGCAGCGCTCGGACGGAACTTAATCAGCCCCAGCATTTT

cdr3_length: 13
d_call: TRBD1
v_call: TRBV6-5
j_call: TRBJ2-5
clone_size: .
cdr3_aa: CASRTGGEETQYF
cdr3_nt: TGTGCCAGCAGGACAGGGGGCGAGGAGACCCAGTACTTC

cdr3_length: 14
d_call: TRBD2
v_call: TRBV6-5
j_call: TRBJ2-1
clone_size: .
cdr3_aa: CASSYLASGRPMIF
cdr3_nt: TGTGCCAGCAGTTACCTCGCTAGCGGGAGACCCATGATCTTC

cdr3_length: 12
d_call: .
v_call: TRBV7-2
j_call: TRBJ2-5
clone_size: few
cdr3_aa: CASSSVTWTQYF
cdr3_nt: TGTGCCAGCAGCTCAGTTACGTGGACCCAGTACTTC

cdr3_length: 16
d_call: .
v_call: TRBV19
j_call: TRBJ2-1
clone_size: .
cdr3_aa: CASSSSTPVLTGEQFF
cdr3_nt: TGTGCCAGTAGTTCCTCCACCCCGGTCTTGACGGGTGAGCAGTTCTTC

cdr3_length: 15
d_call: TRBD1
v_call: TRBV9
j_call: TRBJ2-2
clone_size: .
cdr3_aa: CASSGGQGITGELFF
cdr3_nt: TGTGCCAGCAGCGGGGGACAGGGGATCACCGGGGAGCTGTTTTTT

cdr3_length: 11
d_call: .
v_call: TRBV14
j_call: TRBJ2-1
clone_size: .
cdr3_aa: CASSAYNEQFF
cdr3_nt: TGTGCCAGCAGCGCTTACAATGAGCAGTTCTTC

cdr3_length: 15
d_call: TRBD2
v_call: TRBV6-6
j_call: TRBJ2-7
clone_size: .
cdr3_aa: CATIHAPSGSYEQYF
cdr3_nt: TGTGCCACCATTCACGCGCCTAGCGGGAGCTACGAGCAGTACTTC

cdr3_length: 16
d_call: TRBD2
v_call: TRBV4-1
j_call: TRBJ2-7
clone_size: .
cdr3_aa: CASSQGSGSLAYEQYF
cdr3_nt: TGCGCCAGCAGCCAAGGTAGCGGGAGCCTCGCCTACGAGCAGTACTTC

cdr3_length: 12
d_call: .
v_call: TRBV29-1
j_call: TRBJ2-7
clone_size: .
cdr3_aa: CSARDGTYEQYF
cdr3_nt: TGCAGCGCCCGGGACGGAACCTACGAGCAGTACTTC

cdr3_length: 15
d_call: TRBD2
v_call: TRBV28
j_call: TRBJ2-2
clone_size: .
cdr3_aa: CASSPSGRASGELFF
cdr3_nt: TGTGCCAGCAGTCCTAGCGGGAGGGCCTCCGGGGAGCTGTTTTTT

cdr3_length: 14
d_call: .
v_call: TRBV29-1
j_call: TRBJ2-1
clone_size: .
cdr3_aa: CSVQTLGGLNEQFF
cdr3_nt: TGCAGCGTTCAAACACTGGGAGGCTTGAATGAGCAGTTCTTC

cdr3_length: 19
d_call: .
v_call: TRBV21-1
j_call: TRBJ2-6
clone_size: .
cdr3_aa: CASNPWSSQGATGANVLTF
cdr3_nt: TGTGCCAGCAACCCCTGGTCGAGTCAGGGGGCGACTGGGGCCAACGTCCTGACTTTC

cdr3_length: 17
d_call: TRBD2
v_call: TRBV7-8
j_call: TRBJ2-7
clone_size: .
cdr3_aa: CASSSGVKLAGTYEQYF
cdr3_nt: TGTGCCAGCAGCTCAGGGGTAAAGCTAGCGGGAACCTACGAGCAGTACTTC

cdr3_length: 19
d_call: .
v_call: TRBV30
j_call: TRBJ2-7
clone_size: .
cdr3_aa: CAWREGRQEVVSLNYEQYF
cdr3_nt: TGTGCCTGGAGGGAAGGCCGACAGGAAGTTGTTTCACTGAACTACGAGCAGTACTTC

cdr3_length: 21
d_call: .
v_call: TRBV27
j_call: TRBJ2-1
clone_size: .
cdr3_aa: CASSSKTFGVWGDLTYNEQFF
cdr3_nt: TGTGCCAGCAGTTCAAAGACTTTTGGTGTGTGGGGGGACTTAACCTACAATGAGCAGTTCTTC

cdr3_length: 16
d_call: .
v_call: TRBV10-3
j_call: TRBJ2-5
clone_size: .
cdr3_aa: CAISATSLTGEETQYF
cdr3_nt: TGTGCCATCAGTGCGACGTCCTTGACAGGAGAAGAGACCCAGTACTTC

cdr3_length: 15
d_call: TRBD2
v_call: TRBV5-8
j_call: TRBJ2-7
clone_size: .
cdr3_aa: CASSSLLAGTYEQYF
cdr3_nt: TGTGCCAGCAGCTCCCTACTAGCGGGGACCTACGAGCAGTACTTC

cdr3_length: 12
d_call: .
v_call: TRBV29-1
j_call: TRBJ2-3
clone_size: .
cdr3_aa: CSVEDLPDTQYF
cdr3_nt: TGCAGCGTTGAAGATCTCCCAGATACGCAGTATTTT

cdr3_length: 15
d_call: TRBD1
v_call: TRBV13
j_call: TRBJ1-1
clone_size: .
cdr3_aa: CASSYYTGANTEAFF
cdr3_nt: TGTGCCAGCAGTTACTATACAGGGGCGAACACTGAAGCTTTCTTT

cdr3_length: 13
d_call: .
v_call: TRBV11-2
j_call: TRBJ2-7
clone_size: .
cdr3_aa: CASSLDIRYEQYF
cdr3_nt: TGTGCCAGCAGCTTAGATATTCGCTACGAGCAGTACTTC

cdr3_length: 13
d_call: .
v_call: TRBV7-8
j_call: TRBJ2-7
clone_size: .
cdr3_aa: CASSLAGGNEQYF
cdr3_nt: TGTGCCAGCAGCTTAGCGGGGGGCAACGAGCAGTACTTC

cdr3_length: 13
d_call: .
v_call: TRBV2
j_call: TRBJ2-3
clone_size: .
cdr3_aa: CASKARVTDTQYF
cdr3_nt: TGTGCCAGCAAGGCTAGAGTGACAGATACGCAGTATTTT

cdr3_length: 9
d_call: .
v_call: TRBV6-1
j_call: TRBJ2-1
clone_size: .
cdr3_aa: CATSNEQFF
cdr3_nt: TGTGCCACTTCAAATGAGCAGTTCTTC